These 32 T cell receptor beta chains were all obtained from the same sample, sequenced in a study of blood T cells in healthy people across ages. The use of a sample-barcoded 5' primer and a J-beta primer mix characterized a second PCR of roughly 6 to 11 cycles. TCRdb recomputed calls from the 5' RACE reads with MiXCR, one row per CDR3 protein. The sample has 800,000 to 950,000 distinct CDR3 sequences, 25% to 30% seen once. This sample also appeared in a second study, on T cells of mothers and their children.

Sample: blood. These receptors were collected from a woman between 35 and 50 years old in good health.

V and J are TRBV9 and TRBJ1-1, with 8 nucleotides matching TRBD1. From germline, CDR1 is SGDLS and CDR2 YYNGEE. The ends lost 3 bases at V and 2 bases at J; junction bases unmatched: 15. The CDR3 is 18 amino acids. CDR3: CASSGPPGTGALNTEAFF. CDR3 nucleotide sequence: TGTGCCAGCAGCGGACCACCCGGGACAGGTGCCTTAAACACTGAAGCTTTCTTT.

This clonotype was counted a few times. V is TRBV28 and J is TRBJ1-2, with D uncertain. The CDR3 consists of 14 residues. V was shortened by 3 bases and J by 4 bases, with 12 bases between the two germline ends. Germline loops: CDR1 MDHEN, CDR2 SYDVKM. The CDR3 DNA follows: TGTGCCAGCAGTTTCGTGAGAAAAATCTATGGCTACACCTTC. The encoded protein is CASSFVRKIYGYTF.

The CDR3 reads CASSIRPQGAGTGELFF. The CDR3, as DNA: TGTGCCAGCAGCATACGGCCGCAGGGGGCGGGCACCGGGGAGCTGTTTTTT. The V gene is TRBV7-3, the J gene TRBJ2-2; 8 nucleotides align to TRBD1. Germline CDR1 and CDR2: SGHTA and FQGTGA. CDR3 length: 17 amino acids. The V gene end was trimmed by 5 bases and the J gene end by 4 bases; junction bases not matched to a gene: 12. The variable domain in full, with the rest retrieved from reference TRBV7-3 and TRBJ2-2, is GAGVSQTPSNKVTEKGKYVELRCDPISGHTALYWYRQSLGQGPEFLIYFQGTGAADDSGLPNDRFFAVRPEGSVSTLKIQRTERGDSAVYLCASSIRPQGAGTGELFFGEGSRLTVL.

In its sample, this clonotype was seen a few times. The V and J genes are TRBV30 and TRBJ2-7, with 8 bases matching TRBD2. The better agreement between TRBJ2-5 and the DNA end casts doubt on the J call. Germline V lookup: CDR1 GTSNPN, CDR2 SVGIG (reference sequence). This CDR3 comprises 18 residues. The CDR3 DNA reads TGTGCCTGGAGTGGCCTTTCTGGCGGGGGGCCTCAATTTGTGACCCAGTACTTC. It codes for CAWSGLSGGGPQFVTQYF.

The CDR3 loop is CASSPTFWAGSAGELFF. The CDR3 nucleotides read TGTGCCAGCAGTCCGACCTTTTGGGCAGGGTCCGCCGGGGAGCTGTTTTTT. The gene calls are TRBV28 and TRBJ2-2; D might be TRBD1 (5 bases). With 5 bases removed from V and 6 bases from J, the gap between germline ends came to 22 bases. This CDR3 spans 17 amino acids. Germline values: CDR1 MDHEN, CDR2 SYDVKM.

This chain joins TRBV28 and TRBJ1-1; 7 bases fit TRBD1. The germline CDR1 and CDR2 sequences are MDHEN and SYDVKM. V was pared by 2 bases and J by 3 bases, with 6 bases of the junction left unmatched. The CDR3 loop spans 15 amino acids. CDR3 nucleotides: TGTGCCAGCAGTTTAAGGGACAGATACTACACTGAAGCTTTCTTT. Protein: CASSLRDRYYTEAFF.

This sequence joins TRBV9 and TRBJ2-7, with no clear D. This CDR3 has 15 residues. V was shortened by 0 bases and J by 3 bases, with 13 bases between the two germline ends. Germline CDR1 is SGDLS and CDR2 is YYNGEE. DNA for the CDR3: TGTGCCAGCAGCGTAGGTATCGGACCGAACTACGAGCAGTACTTC. This translates into CASSVGIGPNYEQYF.

This rearrangement joins TRBV10-3 to TRBJ1-1; 10 bases match TRBD1. V lost 2 bases, J lost 0 bases, and 3 bases stayed unmatched. Per the germline V gene, CDR1 is ENHRY and CDR2 is SYGVKD. The length of the CDR3 is 16 residues. CDR3 DNA sequence: TGTGCCATCAGTGAGAGGGACAGGGGCGTGAACACTGAAGCTTTCTTT. This codes for CAISERDRGVNTEAFF.

The chain has TRBV10-3 and TRBJ1-1; D uncertain. Trimming took off 4 bases at V and 4 bases at J, with 16 bases between the two ends. There are 15 residues in the CDR3. The germline gives CDR1 ENHRY, CDR2 SYGVKD. DNA of the CDR3: TGTGCCATCAGTGTAGGCCACAGAGAGGGCACTGAAGCTTTCTTT. It specifies CAISVGHREGTEAFF.

In the case of this clonotype: This may arise from a read error, as a much more abundant clone is one base away. The chain recombines TRBV5-1 with TRBJ2-1; D might be TRBD1 (5 bases). The V end was cut by 3 bases, the J end by 10 bases, with 11 bases between. The CDR3 is 12 residues long. The V gene's germline CDR1 is SGHRS and CDR2 YFSETQ. CDR3 DNA: TGCGCCAGCAGCTCACAGGCTTACGAGCAGTTCTTC. Translating gives CASSSQAYEQFF. Full variable domain (rest looked up from reference TRBV5-1 and TRBJ2-1): KAGVTQTPRYLIKTRGQQVTLSCSPISGHRSVSWYQQTPGQGLQFLFEYFSETQRNKGNFPGRFSGRQFSNSRSEMNVSTLELGDSALYLCASSSQAYEQFFGPGTRLTVL.

This clonotype was observed at least ten times. The rearrangement links TRBV4-1 to TRBJ2-5; maybe TRBD2 (5 bases). Between the trimmed V and J ends, which lost 4 bases and 3 bases, there was a span of 9 bases. The CDR3 covers 13 residues. Per the germline V gene, CDR1 is MGHRA and CDR2 is YSYEKL. Here the CDR3 DNA reads TGCGCCAGCAGCCGGCGGGCTAAAGAGACCCAGTACTTC. Translated: CASSRRAKETQYF.

This clonotype has ten or more counts. This sequence joins TRBV4-3 and TRBJ2-7; possibly TRBD1 for D (5 bases). Germline lookup yields CDR1 LGHNA and CDR2 YSLEER. The ends were cut back, 0 bases at V and 2 bases at J, with 11 bases in the middle. This CDR3 is 15 amino acids long. CDR3 bases: TGCGCCAGCAGCCAAGAAGGCAGGGCCACCTACGAGCAGTACTTC. This gives the protein CASSQEGRATYEQYF.

By share, this clonotype counts as medium-sized. The chain combines TRBV7-9 with TRBJ1-6; D is possibly TRBD1 (6 bases). The CDR3 covers 15 residues. The germline V gene has CDR1 SEHNR and CDR2 FQNEAQ (reference sequence). V lost 5 bases to trimming and J lost 7 bases, with 15 bases between them. In DNA, the CDR3 is TGTGCCAGCAGCCTATTATCAGGGGCGAATTCACCCCTCCACTTT. Amino acids: CASSLLSGANSPLHF.

The sample holds many counts of this clonotype. The V gene is TRBV18, the J gene TRBJ1-5; 11 bases map to TRBD1. V lost 3 bases and J lost 7; bases outside the gene matches: 5. Germline CDR1 KGHSH, CDR2 LQKENI. CDR3 size: 15 residues. The CDR3 nucleotides are TGTGCCAGCTCACCTGGGACAGGGGGTATCCAGCCCCAGCATTTT. Protein: CASSPGTGGIQPQHF. The full variable domain, with the rest looked up from reference TRBV18 and TRBJ1-5, is NAGVMQNPRHLVRRRGQEARLRCSPMKGHSHVYWYRQLPEEGLKFMVYLQKENIIDESGMPKERFSAEFPKEGPSILRIQQVVRGDSAAYFCASSPGTGGIQPQHFGDGTRLSIL.

The chain couples TRBV15 to TRBJ2-5; D is possibly TRBD1 or TRBD2 (6 bases each). With the DNA end fitting TRBJ2-7 better, the J assignment may be wrong. There are 14 residues in the CDR3. Germline V gene sequence: CDR1 LNHNV, CDR2 YYDKDF (reference sequence). The CDR3 protein is CATSRDEGGYEQYF. DNA of the CDR3: TGTGCCACCAGCAGAGATGAGGGGGGCTACGAGCAGTACTTC.

This clonotype came up a few times. V is TRBV10-3 and J is TRBJ1-1, with a weak D call TRBD1 (5 bases). CDR1 is ENHRY, CDR2 SYGVKD, per germline. The length of the CDR3 is 14 residues. The V end was cut by 4 bases, the J end by 2 bases, with 11 bases between. CDR3 sequence: CAISGPDTNTEAFF. Here the CDR3 DNA reads TGTGCCATCAGTGGCCCGGACACAAACACTGAAGCTTTCTTT.

This clonotype was found many times. A much larger clone lies one base from this, so it may be a read error. The chain has TRBV6-4 and TRBJ2-1; D is unclear. The J call is in doubt because the DNA end fits TRBJ2-7 better. The germline CDR1 and CDR2 sequences are MRHNA and SNTAGT. The CDR3 extends over 13 amino acids. Here the CDR3 reads CASSEDNYNEQYF. The CDR3 DNA is TGTGCCAGCAGTGAAGACAACTACAATGAGCAGTACTTC.

The chain links TRBV7-9 to TRBJ1-5; the D is unclear. V lost 4 bases and J 2 bases, leaving 15 bases between the germline ends. The germline V gene has CDR1 SEHNR and CDR2 FQNEAQ (reference sequence). The CDR3 extends over 16 amino acids. In DNA, the CDR3 is TGTGCCAGCAGCTCCTCGGCGGGAGGTGGCAATCAGCCCCAGCATTTT. Translated: CASSSSAGGGNQPQHF.

With regard to this clonotype: This clone may be a read error of a much larger clone one base away. The CDR3 sequence: CASEGREETQYF. The CDR3 region has the DNA TGTGCCAGCGAGGGCCGTGAAGAGACCCAGTACTTC. This chain connects TRBV12-3 or TRBV12-4 to TRBJ2-5; D is perhaps TRBD2 (5 bases). The CDR3 contains 12 residues. V was trimmed by 8 bases and J by 3 bases, leaving 10 bases between them.

A note on this clonotype: Since a much larger clone is just one base distant, this may be a read error. The chain combines TRBV12-3 or TRBV12-4 with TRBJ2-3; D is ambiguous. The CDR3 contains 13 residues. V shed 6 bases and J shed 4 bases, with 11 bases lying between them. The DNA of the CDR3 is TGTGCCAGCAGACATACGGGCGCAGATACGCAGTATTTT. Translated, it gives CASRHTGADTQYF.

The chain has TRBV24-1 and TRBJ1-1; TRBD1 is a possible D gene (5 bases). Germline V gene lookup returns CDR1 KGHDR and CDR2 SFDVKD. The length of the CDR3 is 13 residues. Trimming pared 5 bases from V and 5 bases from J, leaving 11 bases between. CDR3 sequence reads: CATSAGDWTEAFF. The CDR3 DNA is TGTGCCACCAGTGCGGGGGATTGGACTGAAGCTTTCTTT.

A few counts support this clonotype. Since a much larger clone is just one base distant, this may be a read error. V is TRBV28 and J is TRBJ1-6; the match to TRBD1 covers 8 bases. Germline lookup yields CDR1 MDHEN and CDR2 SYDVKM. The CDR3 totals 14 residues. The CDR3 DNA follows: TGTGCCAGCAGGGCAGGGGGCACGAATTCACCCCCCCACTTT. Encoded protein: CASRAGGTNSPPHF.

This clonotype was picked up many times. The V and J genes are TRBV29-1 and TRBJ1-2; no reliable D call. V was pared by 3 bases and J by 2 bases, with 7 bases between. Germline V lookup: CDR1 SQVTM, CDR2 ANQGSEA. This CDR3 comprises 12 residues. CDR3: CSVDYGNYGYTF. CDR3 in DNA: TGCAGCGTTGACTACGGAAACTATGGCTACACCTTC.

The chain links TRBV6-5 to TRBJ2-1; 7 bases match TRBD2. Trimming removed 5 bases from V and 1 base from J; junction bases left unmatched: 5. Germline V CDR1 and CDR2: MNHEY, SVGAGI. The CDR3 sequence is 15 residues long. CDR3 nucleotides: TGTGCCAGCAGTCCAAAGCGGGGATCCTACAATGAGCAGTTCTTC. Translation: CASSPKRGSYNEQFF.

The chain uses TRBV29-1 and TRBJ2-7; a possible D gene is TRBD1 (5 bases). The CDR3 is 14 amino acids. In germline, CDR1 is SQVTM, CDR2 ANQGSEA. Trimming took 7 bases from V and 7 from J, leaving 23 bases between them. The DNA for the CDR3 is TGCAGCGCAAGAAGGCAGGGTAGACGGAATGAGCAGTACTTC. Its protein product is CSARRQGRRNEQYF.

The chain is built from TRBV7-9 and TRBJ2-2; 7 positions match TRBD1. Germline V gives CDR1 SEHNR, CDR2 FQNEAQ (reference sequence). The CDR3 has 15 residues. V was clipped by 6 bases and J by 0 bases; unmatched bases: 4. The CDR3: CASRAGQANTGELFF. CDR3 DNA sequence: TGTGCCAGCAGGGCAGGACAGGCGAACACCGGGGAGCTGTTTTTT.

The sample holds a few counts of this clonotype. This rearrangement joins TRBV25-1 to TRBJ1-1, with D unresolved. The germline CDR1 and CDR2 sequences are MGHDK and SYGVNS. Trimming shortened V by 2 bases and J by 1 base, and 5 bases separated the two germline ends. This CDR3 is built from 13 residues. DNA for the CDR3: TGTGCCAGCAGTGAAAGGGCGAACACTGAAGCTTTCTTT. Encoded protein: CASSERANTEAFF. Complete variable domain (other parts from reference TRBV25-1 and TRBJ1-1): EADIYQTPRYLVIGTGKKITLECSQTMGHDKMYWYQQDPGMELHLIHYSYGVNSTEKGDLSSESTVSRIRTEHFPLTLESARPSHTSQYLCASSERANTEAFFGQGTRLTVV.

This clonotype was counted at least ten times. The chain couples TRBV7-2 to TRBJ2-1; 13 nucleotides match TRBD2. The V gene's germline CDR1 is SGHTA and CDR2 FQGNSA. V lost 5 bases, J lost 0 bases, and 7 bases stayed unmatched. The CDR3 totals 18 residues. The CDR3 reads CASSTTSGGVSSYNEQFF. CDR3 sequence (DNA): TGTGCCAGCAGCACTACTAGCGGGGGGGTTAGCTCCTACAATGAGCAGTTCTTC.

The chain employs TRBV27 and TRBJ1-2; 7 bases agree with TRBD1. This CDR3 region has 16 residues. The junction had 10 bases not matched to a gene; V was cut back by 2 bases and J by 4 bases. Germline V gene data show CDR1 as MNHEY and CDR2 as SMNVEV (reference sequence). CDR3: CASSLATGREGYGYTF. The CDR3 nucleotides are TGTGCCAGCAGTTTAGCGACAGGGAGAGAGGGCTATGGCTACACCTTC.

The sample holds many counts of this clonotype. The chain couples TRBV5-1 to TRBJ2-7; 8 bases map to TRBD1. This CDR3 region has 15 residues. V lost 0 bases and J lost 3; bases outside the gene matches: 5. The germline V gene encodes CDR1 SGHRS and CDR2 YFSETQ. CDR3 residues: CASSLAAGGYYEQYF. The CDR3 region has the DNA TGCGCCAGCAGCTTGGCGGCAGGGGGCTACTACGAGCAGTACTTC. The full variable domain, its missing parts supplied by reference TRBV5-1 and TRBJ2-7, is KAGVTQTPRYLIKTRGQQVTLSCSPISGHRSVSWYQQTPGQGLQFLFEYFSETQRNKGNFPGRFSGRQFSNSRSEMNVSTLELGDSALYLCASSLAAGGYYEQYFGPGTRLTVT.

The J gene is TRBJ2-5, the V gene TRBV7-2; TRBD2 matches 9 bases. CDR1 is SGHTA, CDR2 FQGNSA, per germline. This CDR3 spans 14 amino acids. The V segment lost 4 bases and the J segment 5 bases; nucleotides outside the gene matches: 5. The CDR3 sequence is CASSSSGGTETQYF. The CDR3 bases are TGTGCCAGCAGCTCGAGCGGGGGGACCGAGACCCAGTACTTC. The entire variable domain, with the rest obtained from reference TRBV7-2 and TRBJ2-5, is as follows: GAGVSQSPSNKVTEKGKDVELRCDPISGHTALYWYRQSLGQGLEFLIYFQGNSAPDKSGLPSDRFSAERTGGSVSTLTIQRTQQEDSAVYLCASSSSGGTETQYFGPGTRLLVL.

The table lists this clonotype with many counts. CDR3 nucleotides: TGCAGTGCTAGAGGGATCGACAGGTATCTCACAGCTTTCTTT. Residues: CSARGIDRYLTAFF. The chain joins TRBV20-1 to TRBJ1-1; possible D gene TRBD1, 6 bases. Germline V gene data show CDR1 as DFQATT and CDR2 as SNEGSKA (reference sequence). Trimming removed 1 base from V and 10 bases from J, with 19 bases in between. The CDR3 totals 14 residues.